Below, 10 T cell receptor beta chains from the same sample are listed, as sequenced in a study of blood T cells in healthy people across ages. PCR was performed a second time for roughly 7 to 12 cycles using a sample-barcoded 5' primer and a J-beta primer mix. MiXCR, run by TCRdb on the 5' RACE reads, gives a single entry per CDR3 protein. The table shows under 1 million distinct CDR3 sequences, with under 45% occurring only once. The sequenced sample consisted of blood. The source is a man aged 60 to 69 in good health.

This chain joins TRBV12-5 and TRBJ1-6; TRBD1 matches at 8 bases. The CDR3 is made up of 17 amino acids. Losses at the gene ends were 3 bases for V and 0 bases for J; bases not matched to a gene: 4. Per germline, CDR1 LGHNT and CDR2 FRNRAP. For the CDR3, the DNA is TGTGCTAGTGGTTTTGGGACAGGCAGCTCCTATAATTCACCCCTCCACTTT. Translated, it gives CASGFGTGSSYNSPLHF.

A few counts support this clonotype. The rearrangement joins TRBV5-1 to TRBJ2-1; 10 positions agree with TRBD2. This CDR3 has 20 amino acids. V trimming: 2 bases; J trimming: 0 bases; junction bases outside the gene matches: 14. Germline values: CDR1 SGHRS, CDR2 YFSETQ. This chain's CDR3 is CASSFSKRGGLGSSYNEQFF. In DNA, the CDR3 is TGCGCCAGCAGCTTTAGTAAGCGGGGGGGCCTGGGGAGCTCCTACAATGAGCAGTTCTTC.

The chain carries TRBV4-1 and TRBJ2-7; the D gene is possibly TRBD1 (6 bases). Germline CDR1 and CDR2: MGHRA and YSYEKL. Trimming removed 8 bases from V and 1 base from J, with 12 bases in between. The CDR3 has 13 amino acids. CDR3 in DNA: TGCGCCAGCGGAAAGGGGGTGTCCTACGAGCAGTACTTC. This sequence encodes CASGKGVSYEQYF.

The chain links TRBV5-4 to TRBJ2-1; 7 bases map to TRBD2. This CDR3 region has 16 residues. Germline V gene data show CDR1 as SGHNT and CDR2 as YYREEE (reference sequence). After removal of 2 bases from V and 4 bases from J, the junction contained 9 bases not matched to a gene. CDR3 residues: CASSLGHPGGYNEQFF. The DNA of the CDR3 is TGTGCCAGCAGCTTAGGGCATCCGGGGGGATACAATGAGCAGTTCTTC. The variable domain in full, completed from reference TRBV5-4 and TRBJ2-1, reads ETGVTQSPTHLIKTRGQQVTLRCSSQSGHNTVSWYQQALGQGPQFIFQYYREEENGRGNFPPRFSGLQFPNYSSELNVNALELDDSALYLCASSLGHPGGYNEQFFGPGTRLTVL.

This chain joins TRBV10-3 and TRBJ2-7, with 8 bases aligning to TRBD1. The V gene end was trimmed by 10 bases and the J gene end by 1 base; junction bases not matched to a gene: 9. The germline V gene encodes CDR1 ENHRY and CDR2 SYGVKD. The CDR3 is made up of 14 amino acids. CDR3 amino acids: CATKQDRASYEQYF. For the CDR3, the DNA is TGTGCCACTAAGCAGGACAGGGCATCCTACGAGCAGTACTTC.

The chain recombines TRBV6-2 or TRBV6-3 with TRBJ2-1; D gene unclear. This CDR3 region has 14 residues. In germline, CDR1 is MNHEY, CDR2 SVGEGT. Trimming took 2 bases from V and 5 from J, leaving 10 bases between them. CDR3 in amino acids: CASSYRSQNNEQFF. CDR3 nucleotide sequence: TGTGCCAGCAGTTACAGGAGCCAAAACAATGAGCAGTTCTTC.

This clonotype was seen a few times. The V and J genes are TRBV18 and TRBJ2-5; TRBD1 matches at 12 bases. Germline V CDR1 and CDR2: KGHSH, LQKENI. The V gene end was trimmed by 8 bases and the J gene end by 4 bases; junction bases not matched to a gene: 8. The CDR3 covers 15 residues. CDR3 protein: CASHLGTGGGETQYF. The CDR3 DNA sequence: TGTGCCAGCCACCTTGGGACAGGGGGCGGAGAGACCCAGTACTTC.

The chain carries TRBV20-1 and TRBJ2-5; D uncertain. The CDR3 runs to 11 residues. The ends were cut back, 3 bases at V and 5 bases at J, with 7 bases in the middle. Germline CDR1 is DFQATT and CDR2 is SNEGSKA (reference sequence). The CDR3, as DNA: TGCAGTGCTAGGACGGGTGAGACCCAGTACTTC. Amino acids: CSARTGETQYF.

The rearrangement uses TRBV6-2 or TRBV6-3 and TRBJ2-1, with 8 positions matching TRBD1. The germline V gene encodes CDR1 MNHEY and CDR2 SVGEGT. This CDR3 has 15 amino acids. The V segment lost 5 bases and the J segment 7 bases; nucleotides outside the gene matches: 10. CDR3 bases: TGTGCCAGCAGTCAAACCGGGACAGGAAGGAATGAGCAGTTCTTC. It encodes CASSQTGTGRNEQFF.

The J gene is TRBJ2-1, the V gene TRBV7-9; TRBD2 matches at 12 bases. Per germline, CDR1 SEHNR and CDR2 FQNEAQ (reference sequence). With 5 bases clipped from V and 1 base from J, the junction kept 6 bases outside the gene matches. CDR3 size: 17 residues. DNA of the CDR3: TGTGCCAGCAGCGAGTGGACTAGCGGGACTTCCTACAATGAGCAGTTCTTC. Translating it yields CASSEWTSGTSYNEQFF.